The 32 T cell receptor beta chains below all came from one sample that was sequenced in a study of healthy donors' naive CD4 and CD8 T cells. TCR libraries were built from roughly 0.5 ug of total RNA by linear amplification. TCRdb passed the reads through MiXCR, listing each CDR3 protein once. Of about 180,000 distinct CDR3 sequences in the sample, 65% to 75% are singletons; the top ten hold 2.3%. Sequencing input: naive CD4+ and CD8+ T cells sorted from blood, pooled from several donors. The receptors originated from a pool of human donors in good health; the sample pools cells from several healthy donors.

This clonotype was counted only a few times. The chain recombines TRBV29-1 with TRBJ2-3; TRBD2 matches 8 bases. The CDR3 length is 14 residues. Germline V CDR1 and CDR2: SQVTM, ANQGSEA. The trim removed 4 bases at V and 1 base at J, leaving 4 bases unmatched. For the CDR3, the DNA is TGCAGCGTTGCCACTAGCGGCCGCACAGATACGCAGTATTTT. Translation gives CSVATSGRTDTQYF.

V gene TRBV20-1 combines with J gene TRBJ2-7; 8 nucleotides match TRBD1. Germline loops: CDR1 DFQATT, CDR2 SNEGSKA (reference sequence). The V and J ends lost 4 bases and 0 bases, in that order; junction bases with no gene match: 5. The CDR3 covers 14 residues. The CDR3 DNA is TGCAGTGCTAAGTCCAGGGGGCCCTCCTACGAGCAGTACGTC. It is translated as CSAKSRGPSYEQYV.

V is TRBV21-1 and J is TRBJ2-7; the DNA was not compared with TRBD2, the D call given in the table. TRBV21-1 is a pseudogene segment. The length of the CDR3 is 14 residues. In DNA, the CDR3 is TGTGCCAGCAGCAAACCGAAGAGCCCCGGGGAGCAGTACTTC. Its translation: CASSKPKSPGEQYF.

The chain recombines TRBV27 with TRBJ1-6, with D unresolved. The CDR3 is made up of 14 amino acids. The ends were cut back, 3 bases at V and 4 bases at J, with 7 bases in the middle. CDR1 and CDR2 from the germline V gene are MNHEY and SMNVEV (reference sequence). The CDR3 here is CASSFKGYNSPLHF. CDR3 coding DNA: TGTGCCAGCAGTTTTAAGGGTTATAATTCACCCCTCCACTTT.

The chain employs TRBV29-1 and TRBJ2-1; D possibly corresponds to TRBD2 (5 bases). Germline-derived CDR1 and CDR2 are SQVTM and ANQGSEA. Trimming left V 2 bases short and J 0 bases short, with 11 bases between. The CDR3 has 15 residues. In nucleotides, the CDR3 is TGCAGCGTTGAAAGTAAAGGGAGCTCCTACAATGAGCAGTTCTTC. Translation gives CSVESKGSSYNEQFF.

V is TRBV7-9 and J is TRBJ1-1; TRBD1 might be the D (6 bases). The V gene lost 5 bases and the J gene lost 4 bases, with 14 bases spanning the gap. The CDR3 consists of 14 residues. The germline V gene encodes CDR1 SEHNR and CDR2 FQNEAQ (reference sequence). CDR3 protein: CASSPGRGFTEAFF. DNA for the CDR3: TGTGCCAGCAGCCCGGGCAGGGGCTTCACTGAAGCTTTCTTT.

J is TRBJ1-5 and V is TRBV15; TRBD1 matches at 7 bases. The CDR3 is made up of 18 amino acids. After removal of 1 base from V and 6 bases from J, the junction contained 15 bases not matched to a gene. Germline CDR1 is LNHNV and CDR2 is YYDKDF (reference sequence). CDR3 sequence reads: CATSRGLVGQVSSQPQHF. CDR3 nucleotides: TGTGCCACCAGCAGAGGTCTGGTTGGACAGGTTTCTAGTCAGCCCCAGCATTTT.

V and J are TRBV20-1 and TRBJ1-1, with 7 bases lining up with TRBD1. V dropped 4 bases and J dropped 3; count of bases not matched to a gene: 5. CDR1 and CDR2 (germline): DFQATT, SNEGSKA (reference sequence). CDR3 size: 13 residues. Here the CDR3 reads CSATQGRDTEAFF. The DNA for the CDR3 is TGCAGTGCTACACAGGGGCGAGACACTGAAGCTTTCTTT.

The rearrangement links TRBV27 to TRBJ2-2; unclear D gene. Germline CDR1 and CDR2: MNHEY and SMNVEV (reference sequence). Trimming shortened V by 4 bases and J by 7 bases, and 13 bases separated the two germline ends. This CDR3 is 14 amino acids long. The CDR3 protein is CASSYSVSYGELFF. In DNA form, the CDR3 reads TGTGCCAGCAGTTATTCGGTTTCTTACGGGGAGCTGTTTTTT.

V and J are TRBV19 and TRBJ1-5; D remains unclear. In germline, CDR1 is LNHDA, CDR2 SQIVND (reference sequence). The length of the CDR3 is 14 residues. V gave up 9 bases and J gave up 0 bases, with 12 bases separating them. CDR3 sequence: CASLAVSSNQPQHF. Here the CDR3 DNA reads TGTGCCAGCCTCGCAGTTAGTAGCAATCAGCCCCAGCATTTT. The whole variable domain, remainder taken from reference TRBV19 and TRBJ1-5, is DGGITQSPKYLFRKEGQNVTLSCEQNLNHDAMYWYRQDPGQGLRLIYYSQIVNDFQKGDIAEGYSVSREKKESFPLTVTSAQKNPTAFYLCASLAVSSNQPQHFGDGTRLSIL.

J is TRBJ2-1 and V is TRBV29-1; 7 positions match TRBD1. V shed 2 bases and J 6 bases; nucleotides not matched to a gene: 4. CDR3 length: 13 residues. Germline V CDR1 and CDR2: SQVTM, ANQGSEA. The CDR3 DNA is TGCAGCGTTGAACCCGGGACAGTCAATGAGCAGTTCTTC. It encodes CSVEPGTVNEQFF.

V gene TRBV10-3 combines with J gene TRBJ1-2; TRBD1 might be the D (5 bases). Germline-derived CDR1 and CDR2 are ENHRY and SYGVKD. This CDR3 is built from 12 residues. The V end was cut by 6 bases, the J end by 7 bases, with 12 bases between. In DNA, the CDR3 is TGTGCCATCAGAGGGGCTGAGGGTGGCTACACCTTC. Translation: CAIRGAEGGYTF.

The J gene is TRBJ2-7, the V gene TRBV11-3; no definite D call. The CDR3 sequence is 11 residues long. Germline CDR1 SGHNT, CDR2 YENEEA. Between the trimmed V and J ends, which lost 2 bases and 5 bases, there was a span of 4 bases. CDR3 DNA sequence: TGTGCCAGCAGCTTACGGGACGAGCAGTACTTC. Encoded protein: CASSLRDEQYF.

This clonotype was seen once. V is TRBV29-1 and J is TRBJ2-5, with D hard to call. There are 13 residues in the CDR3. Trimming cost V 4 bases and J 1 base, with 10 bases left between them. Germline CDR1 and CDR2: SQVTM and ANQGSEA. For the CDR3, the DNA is TGCAGCGTTGGGGTGGCAGGCCAAGAGACCCAGTACTTC. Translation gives CSVGVAGQETQYF.

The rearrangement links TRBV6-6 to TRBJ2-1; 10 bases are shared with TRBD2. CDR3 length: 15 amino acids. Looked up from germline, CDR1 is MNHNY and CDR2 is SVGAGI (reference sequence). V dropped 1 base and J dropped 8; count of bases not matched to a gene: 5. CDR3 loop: CASSYLTSGWDEQFF. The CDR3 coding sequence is TGTGCCAGCAGTTACTTGACTAGCGGGTGGGATGAGCAGTTCTTC.

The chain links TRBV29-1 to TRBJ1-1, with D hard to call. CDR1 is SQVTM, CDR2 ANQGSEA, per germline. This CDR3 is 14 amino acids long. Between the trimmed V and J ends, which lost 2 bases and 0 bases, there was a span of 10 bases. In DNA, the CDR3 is TGCAGCGTTGAATGGTCAGTCATGAACACTGAAGCTTTCTTT. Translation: CSVEWSVMNTEAFF.

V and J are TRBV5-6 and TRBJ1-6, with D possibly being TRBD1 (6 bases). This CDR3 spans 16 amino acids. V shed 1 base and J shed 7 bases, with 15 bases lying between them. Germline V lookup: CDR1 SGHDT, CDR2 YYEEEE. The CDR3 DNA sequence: TGTGCCAGCAGCTTGTCGTCGGGGGCGTTGAATTCACCCCTCCACTTT. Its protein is CASSLSSGALNSPLHF.

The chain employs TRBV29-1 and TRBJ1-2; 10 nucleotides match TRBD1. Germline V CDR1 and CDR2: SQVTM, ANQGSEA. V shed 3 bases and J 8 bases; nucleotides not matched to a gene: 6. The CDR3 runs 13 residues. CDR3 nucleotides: TGCAGCGTTGAGGCCGGGACAGGGGAAGGCTACACCTTC. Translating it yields CSVEAGTGEGYTF. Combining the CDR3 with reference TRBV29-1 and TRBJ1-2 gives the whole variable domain SAVISQKPSRDICQRGTSLTIQCQVDSQVTMMFWYRQQPGQSLTLIATANQGSEATYESGFVIDKFPISRPNLTFSTLTVSNMSPEDSSIYLCSVEAGTGEGYTFGSGTRLTVV.

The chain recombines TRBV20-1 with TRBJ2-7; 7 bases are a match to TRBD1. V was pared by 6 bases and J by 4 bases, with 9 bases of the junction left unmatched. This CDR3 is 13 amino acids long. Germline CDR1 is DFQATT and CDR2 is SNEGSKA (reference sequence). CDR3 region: CSAHPGQLYEQYF. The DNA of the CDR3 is TGCAGTGCGCATCCGGGACAGCTATACGAGCAGTACTTC.

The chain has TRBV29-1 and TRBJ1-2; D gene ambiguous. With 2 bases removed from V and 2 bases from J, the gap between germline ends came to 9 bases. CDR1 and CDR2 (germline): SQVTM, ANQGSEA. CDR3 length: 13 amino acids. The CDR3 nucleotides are TGCAGCGTTGAATCTGGCAGCAACTATGGCTACACCTTC. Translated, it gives CSVESGSNYGYTF.

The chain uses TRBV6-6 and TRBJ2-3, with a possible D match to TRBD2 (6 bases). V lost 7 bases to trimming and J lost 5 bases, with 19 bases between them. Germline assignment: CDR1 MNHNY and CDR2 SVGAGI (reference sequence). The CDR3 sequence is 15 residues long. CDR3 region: CASTSLGGMGDTQYF. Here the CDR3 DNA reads TGTGCCAGCACCTCCCTGGGGGGAATGGGAGATACGCAGTATTTT.

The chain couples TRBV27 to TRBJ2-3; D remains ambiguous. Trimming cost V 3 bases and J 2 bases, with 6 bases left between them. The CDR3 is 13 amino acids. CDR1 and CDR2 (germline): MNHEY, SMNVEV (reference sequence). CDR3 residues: CASSFTATDTQYF. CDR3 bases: TGTGCCAGCAGTTTTACAGCCACAGATACGCAGTATTTT.

CDR3 DNA sequence: TGCAGCGTTGCTATATACTCCTACGAGCAGTACTTC. Translated, it gives CSVAIYSYEQYF. This chain links TRBV29-1 with TRBJ2-7, with no clear D. V was shortened by 4 bases and J by 0 bases, with 7 bases between the two germline ends. Germline CDR1 reads SQVTM; CDR2 reads ANQGSEA. The CDR3 length is 12 residues.

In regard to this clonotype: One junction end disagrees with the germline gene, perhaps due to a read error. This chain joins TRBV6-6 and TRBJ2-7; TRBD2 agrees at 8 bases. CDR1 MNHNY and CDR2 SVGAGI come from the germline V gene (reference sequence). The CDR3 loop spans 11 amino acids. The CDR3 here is CASSYREGWAF. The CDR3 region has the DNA TGTGCCAGCAGTTACCGGGAGGGGTGGGCCTTC.

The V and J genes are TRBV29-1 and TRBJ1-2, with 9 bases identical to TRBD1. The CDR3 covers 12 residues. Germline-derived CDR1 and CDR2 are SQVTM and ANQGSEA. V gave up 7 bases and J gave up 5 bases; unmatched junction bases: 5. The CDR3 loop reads CSATGGRYGYTF. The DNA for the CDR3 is TGCAGCGCGACAGGGGGGCGATATGGCTACACCTTC.

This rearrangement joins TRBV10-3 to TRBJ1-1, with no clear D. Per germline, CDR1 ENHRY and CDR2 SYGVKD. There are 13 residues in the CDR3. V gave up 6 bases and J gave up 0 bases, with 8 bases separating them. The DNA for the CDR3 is TGTGCCATCAGCAGGTCATTGAACACTGAAGCTTTCTTT. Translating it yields CAISRSLNTEAFF.

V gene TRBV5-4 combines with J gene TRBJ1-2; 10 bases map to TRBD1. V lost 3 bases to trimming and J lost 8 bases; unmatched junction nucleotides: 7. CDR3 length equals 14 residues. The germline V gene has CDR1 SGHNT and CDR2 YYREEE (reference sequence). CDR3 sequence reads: CASSSDRGLEGYTF. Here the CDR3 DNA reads TGTGCCAGCAGCTCTGACAGGGGGCTGGAGGGCTACACCTTC.

The CDR3 reads CASSSLGGQPQHF. In DNA form, the CDR3 reads TGCGCCAGCAGTTCTCTAGGGGGGCAGCCCCAGCATTTT. J is TRBJ1-5 and V is TRBV5-1; D is perhaps TRBD1 (6 bases). Germline V CDR1 and CDR2: SGHRS, YFSETQ. CDR3 length: 13 residues. The V end was cut by 5 bases, the J end by 7 bases, with 13 bases between. The full variable domain, its missing parts supplied by reference TRBV5-1 and TRBJ1-5, is KAGVTQTPRYLIKTRGQQVTLSCSPISGHRSVSWYQQTPGQGLQFLFEYFSETQRNKGNFPGRFSGRQFSNSRSEMNVSTLELGDSALYLCASSSLGGQPQHFGDGTRLSIL.

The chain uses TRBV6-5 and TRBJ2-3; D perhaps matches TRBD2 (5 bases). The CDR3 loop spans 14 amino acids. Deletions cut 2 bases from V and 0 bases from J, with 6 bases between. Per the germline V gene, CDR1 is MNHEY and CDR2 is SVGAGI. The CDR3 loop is CASSYTGSTDTQYF. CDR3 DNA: TGTGCCAGCAGTTACACGGGGAGCACAGATACGCAGTATTTT.

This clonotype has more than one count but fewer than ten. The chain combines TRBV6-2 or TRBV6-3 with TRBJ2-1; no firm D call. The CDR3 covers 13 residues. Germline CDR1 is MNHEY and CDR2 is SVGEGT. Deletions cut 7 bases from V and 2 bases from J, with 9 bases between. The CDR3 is CASIPQAYNEQFF. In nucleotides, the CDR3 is TGTGCCAGCATTCCCCAGGCCTACAATGAGCAGTTCTTC.

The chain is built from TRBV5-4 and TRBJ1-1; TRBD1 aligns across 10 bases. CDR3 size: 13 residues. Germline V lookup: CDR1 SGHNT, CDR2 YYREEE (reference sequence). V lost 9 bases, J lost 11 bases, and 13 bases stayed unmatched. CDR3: CATKGTGEGGAFF. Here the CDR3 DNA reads TGTGCCACCAAAGGGACAGGGGAAGGAGGGGCTTTCTTT.

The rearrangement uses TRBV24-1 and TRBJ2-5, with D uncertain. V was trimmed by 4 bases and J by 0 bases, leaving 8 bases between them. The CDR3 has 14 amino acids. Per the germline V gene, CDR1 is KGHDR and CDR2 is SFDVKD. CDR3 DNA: TGTGCCACCAGTGAAAACGGGTACCAAGAGACCCAGTACTTC. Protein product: CATSENGYQETQYF.